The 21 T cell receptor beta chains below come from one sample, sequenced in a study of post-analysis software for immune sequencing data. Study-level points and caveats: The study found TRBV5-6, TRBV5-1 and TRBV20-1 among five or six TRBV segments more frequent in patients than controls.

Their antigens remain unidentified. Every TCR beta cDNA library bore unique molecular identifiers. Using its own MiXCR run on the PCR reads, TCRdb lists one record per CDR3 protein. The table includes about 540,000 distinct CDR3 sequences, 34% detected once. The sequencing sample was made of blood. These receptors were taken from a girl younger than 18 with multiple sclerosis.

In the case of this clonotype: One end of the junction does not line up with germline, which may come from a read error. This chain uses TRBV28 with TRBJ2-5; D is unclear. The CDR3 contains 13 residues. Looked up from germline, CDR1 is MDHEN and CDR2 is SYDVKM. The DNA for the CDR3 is TGTACCAGCAGTTTGAGGACGGCGGAGACCCAGTACTTC. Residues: CTSSLRTAETQYF.

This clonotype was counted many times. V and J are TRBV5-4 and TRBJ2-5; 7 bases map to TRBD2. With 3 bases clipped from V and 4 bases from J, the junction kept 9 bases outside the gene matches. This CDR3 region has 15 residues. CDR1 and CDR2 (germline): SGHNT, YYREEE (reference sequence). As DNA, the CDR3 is TGTGCCAGCAGCTCAGGACTAGGGACTCGAGAGACCCAGTACTTC. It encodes CASSSGLGTRETQYF.

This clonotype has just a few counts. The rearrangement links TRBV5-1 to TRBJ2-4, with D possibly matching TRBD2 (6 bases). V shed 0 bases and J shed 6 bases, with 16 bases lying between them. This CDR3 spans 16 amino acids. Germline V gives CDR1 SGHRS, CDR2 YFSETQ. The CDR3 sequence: CASSLGSSEVGNIQYF. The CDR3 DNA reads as TGCGCCAGCAGCTTGGGGTCTAGCGAGGTGGGAAACATTCAGTACTTC.

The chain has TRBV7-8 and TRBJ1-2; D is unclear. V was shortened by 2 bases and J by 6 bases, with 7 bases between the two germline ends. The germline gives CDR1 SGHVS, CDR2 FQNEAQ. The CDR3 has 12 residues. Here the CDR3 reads CASSLYEDGYTF. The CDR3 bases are TGTGCCAGCAGCTTATACGAGGATGGCTACACCTTC.

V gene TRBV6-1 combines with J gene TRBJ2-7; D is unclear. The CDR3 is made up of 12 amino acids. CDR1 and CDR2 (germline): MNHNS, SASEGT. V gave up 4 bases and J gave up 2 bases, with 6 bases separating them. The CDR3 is CASSGYTYEQYF. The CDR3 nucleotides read TGTGCCAGCAGTGGCTACACCTACGAGCAGTACTTC.

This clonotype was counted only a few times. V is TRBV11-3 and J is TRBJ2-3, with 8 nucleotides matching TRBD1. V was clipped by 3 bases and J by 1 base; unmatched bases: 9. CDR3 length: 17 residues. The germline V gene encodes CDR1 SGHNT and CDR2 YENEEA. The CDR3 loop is CASSFGGTGVGTDTQYF. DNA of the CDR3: TGTGCCAGCAGCTTCGGCGGGACAGGTGTAGGCACAGATACGCAGTATTTT.

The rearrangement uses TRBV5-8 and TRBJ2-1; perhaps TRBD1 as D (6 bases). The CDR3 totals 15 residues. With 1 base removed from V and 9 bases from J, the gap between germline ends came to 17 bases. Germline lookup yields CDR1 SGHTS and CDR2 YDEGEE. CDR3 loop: CASSLRGHPGTEQFF. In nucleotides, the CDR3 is TGTGCCAGCAGCTTGAGGGGACACCCAGGCACTGAGCAGTTCTTC. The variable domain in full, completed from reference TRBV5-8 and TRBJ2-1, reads EAGVTQSPTHLIKTRGQQATLRCSPISGHTSVYWYQQALGLGLQFLLWYDEGEERNRGNFPPRFSGRQFPNYSSELNVNALELEDSALYLCASSLRGHPGTEQFFGPGTRLTVL.

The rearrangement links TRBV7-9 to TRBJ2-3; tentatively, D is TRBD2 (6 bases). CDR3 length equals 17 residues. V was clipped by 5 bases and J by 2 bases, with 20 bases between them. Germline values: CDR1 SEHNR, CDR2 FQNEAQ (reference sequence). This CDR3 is CASSENVGTLNTDTQYF. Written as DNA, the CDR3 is TGTGCCAGCAGCGAAAACGTAGGGACTCTTAACACAGATACGCAGTATTTT.

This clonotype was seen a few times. In nucleotides, the CDR3 is TGCAGTGCTTTAGGACAGGGCAATCAGCCCCAGCATTTT. Residues: CSALGQGNQPQHF. The genes are TRBV20-1 and TRBJ1-5; TRBD1 agrees at 7 bases. Germline V lookup: CDR1 DFQATT, CDR2 SNEGSKA (reference sequence). This CDR3 is built from 13 residues. With V trimmed by 5 bases and J by 2 bases, 3 bases remained unmatched.

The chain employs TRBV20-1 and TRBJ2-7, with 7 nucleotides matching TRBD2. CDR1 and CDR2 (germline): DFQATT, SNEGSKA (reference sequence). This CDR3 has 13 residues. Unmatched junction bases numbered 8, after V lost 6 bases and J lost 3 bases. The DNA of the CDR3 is TGCAGTGCCGCGGGGGTCTGGGGCTACGAGCAGTACTTC. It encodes CSAAGVWGYEQYF.

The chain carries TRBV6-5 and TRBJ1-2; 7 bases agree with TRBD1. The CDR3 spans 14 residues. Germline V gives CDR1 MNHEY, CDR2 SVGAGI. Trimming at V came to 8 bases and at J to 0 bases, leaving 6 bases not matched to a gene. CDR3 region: CASARDSPNYGYTF. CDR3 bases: TGTGCCAGCGCCCGGGACAGCCCTAACTATGGCTACACCTTC.

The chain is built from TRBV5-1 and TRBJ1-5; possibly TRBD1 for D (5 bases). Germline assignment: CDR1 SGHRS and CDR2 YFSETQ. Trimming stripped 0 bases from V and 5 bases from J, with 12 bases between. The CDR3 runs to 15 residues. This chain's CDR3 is CASSLVTGFDQPQHF. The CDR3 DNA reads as TGCGCCAGCAGCTTGGTAACAGGTTTCGATCAGCCCCAGCATTTT.

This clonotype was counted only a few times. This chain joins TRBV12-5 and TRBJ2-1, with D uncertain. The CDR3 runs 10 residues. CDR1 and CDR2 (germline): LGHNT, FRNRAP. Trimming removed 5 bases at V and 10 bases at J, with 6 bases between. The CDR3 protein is CASGTPEQFF. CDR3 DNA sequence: TGTGCTAGTGGTACCCCGGAGCAGTTCTTC.

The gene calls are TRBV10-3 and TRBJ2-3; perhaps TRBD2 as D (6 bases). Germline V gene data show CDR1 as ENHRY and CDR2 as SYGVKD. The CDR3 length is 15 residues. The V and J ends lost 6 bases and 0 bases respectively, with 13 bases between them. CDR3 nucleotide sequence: TGTGCCATCAGCCCTAGCGACGGAAGCACAGATACGCAGTATTTT. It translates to CAISPSDGSTDTQYF.

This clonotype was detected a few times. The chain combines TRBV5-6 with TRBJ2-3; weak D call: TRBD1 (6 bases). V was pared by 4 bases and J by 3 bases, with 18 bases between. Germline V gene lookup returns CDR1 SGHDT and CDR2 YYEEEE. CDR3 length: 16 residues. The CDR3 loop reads CASSTPDSFGTDTQYF. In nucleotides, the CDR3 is TGTGCCAGCAGCACCCCGGACAGCTTTGGGACAGATACGCAGTATTTT. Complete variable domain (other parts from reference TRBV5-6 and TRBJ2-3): DAGVTQSPTHLIKTRGQQVTLRCSPKSGHDTVSWYQQALGQGPQFIFQYYEEEERQRGNFPDRFSGHQFPNYSSELNVNALLLGDSALYLCASSTPDSFGTDTQYFGPGTRLTVL.

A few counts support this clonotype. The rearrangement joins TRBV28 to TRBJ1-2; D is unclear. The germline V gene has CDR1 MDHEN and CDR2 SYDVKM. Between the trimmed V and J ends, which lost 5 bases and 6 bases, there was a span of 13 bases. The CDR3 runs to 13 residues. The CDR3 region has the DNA TGTGCCAGCAGTAAAGGGCGAACGGATGGCTACACCTTC. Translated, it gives CASSKGRTDGYTF.

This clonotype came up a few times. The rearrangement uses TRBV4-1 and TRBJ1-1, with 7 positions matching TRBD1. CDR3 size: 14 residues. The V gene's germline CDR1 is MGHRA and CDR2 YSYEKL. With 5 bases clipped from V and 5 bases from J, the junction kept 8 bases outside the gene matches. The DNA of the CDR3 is TGCGCCAGCAGCTTGCGGACAGGACGAACTGAAGCTTTCTTT. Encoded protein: CASSLRTGRTEAFF.

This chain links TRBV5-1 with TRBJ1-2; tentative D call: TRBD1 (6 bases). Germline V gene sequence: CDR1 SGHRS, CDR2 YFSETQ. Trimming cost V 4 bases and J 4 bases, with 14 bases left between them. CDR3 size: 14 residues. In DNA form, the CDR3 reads TGCGCCAGCAGCCTCGCACAGGGACCCTATGGCTACACCTTC. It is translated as CASSLAQGPYGYTF.

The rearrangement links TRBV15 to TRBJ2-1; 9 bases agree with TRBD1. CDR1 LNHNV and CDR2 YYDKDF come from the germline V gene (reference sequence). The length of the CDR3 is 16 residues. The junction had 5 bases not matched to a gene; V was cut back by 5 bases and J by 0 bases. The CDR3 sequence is CATSGQGTSSYNEQFF. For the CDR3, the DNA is TGTGCCACCAGCGGACAGGGGACCAGCTCCTACAATGAGCAGTTCTTC.

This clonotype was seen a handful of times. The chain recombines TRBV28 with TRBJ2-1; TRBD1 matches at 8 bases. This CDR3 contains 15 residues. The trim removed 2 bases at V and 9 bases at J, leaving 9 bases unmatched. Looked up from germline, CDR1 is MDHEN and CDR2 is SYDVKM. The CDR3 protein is CASSLGPQGASEQFF. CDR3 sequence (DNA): TGTGCCAGCAGTTTAGGTCCCCAGGGGGCTAGTGAGCAGTTCTTC.

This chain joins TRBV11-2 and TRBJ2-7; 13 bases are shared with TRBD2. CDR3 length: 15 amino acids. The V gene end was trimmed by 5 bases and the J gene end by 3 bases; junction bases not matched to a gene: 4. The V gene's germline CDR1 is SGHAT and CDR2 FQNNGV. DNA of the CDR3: TGTGCCAGCAGCCCACTAGCGGGGGGGCTCTACGAGCAGTACTTC. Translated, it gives CASSPLAGGLYEQYF.